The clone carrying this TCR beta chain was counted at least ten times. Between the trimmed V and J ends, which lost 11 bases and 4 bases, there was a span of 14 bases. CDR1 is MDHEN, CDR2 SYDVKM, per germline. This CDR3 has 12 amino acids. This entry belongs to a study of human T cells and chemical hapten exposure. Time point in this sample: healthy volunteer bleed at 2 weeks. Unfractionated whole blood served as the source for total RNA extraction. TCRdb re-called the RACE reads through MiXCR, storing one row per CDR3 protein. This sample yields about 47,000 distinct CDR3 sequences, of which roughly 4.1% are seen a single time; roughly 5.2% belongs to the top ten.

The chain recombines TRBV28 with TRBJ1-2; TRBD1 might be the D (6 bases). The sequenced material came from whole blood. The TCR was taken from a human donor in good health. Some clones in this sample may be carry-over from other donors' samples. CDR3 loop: CAAQQGSYGYTF. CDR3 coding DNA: TGTGCCGCCCAACAGGGAAGCTATGGCTACACCTTC.